Listed here are 28 T cell receptor beta chains from one sample, sequenced in a study of blood T cells in healthy people across ages. A second about 6 to 12 cycle PCR used barcoded and J-beta primers. MiXCR, run by TCRdb on the 5' RACE reads, gives a single entry per CDR3 protein. The table shows 1.5 million to 2 million distinct CDR3 sequences, with approximately 30% occurring only once. The sequencing input was blood. The source is a woman in her twenties or thirties in good health.

The chain is built from TRBV9 and TRBJ2-7; D might be TRBD1 or TRBD2, each matching 6 bases. With 4 bases removed from V and 6 bases from J, the gap between germline ends came to 17 bases. There are 14 residues in the CDR3. CDR1 SGDLS and CDR2 YYNGEE come from the germline V gene. The CDR3 coding sequence is TGTGCCAGCAGCCGAAGTCACCGGGGGCCCGAGCAGTACTTC. Translating it yields CASSRSHRGPEQYF.

In this sample, this clonotype turned up a few times. The V call is TRBV24-1, the J call TRBJ1-4; TRBD1 matches 11 bases. CDR3 length: 17 amino acids. With V trimmed by 0 bases and J by 7 bases, 6 bases remained unmatched. Germline V gene sequence: CDR1 KGHDR, CDR2 SFDVKD. The CDR3 sequence is CATSDLPDRGQAEKLFF. CDR3 DNA: TGTGCCACCAGTGATTTGCCGGACAGGGGGCAAGCTGAAAAACTGTTTTTT.

The sample holds a few counts of this clonotype. A junction boundary mismatches the germline segment, possibly from a read error. V gene TRBV7-2 combines with J gene TRBJ2-1; 9 bases line up with TRBD2. Germline CDR1 reads SGHTA; CDR2 reads FQGNSA. This CDR3 comprises 17 residues. CDR3: CASSSQGTSRTYNGQFF. DNA of the CDR3: TGTGCCAGCAGCTCACAAGGGACTAGCAGAACCTACAATGGGCAGTTCTTC.

The chain couples TRBV7-2 to TRBJ2-5; D is ambiguous. There are 12 residues in the CDR3. The V end was cut by 5 bases, the J end by 11 bases, with 15 bases between. Germline values: CDR1 SGHTA, CDR2 FQGNSA. The CDR3 reads CASSNKGIEQYF. DNA of the CDR3: TGTGCCAGCAGCAACAAGGGTATTGAGCAGTACTTC.

This chain uses TRBV12-3 or TRBV12-4 with TRBJ2-1; possibly TRBD2 for D (5 bases). CDR3 length: 12 amino acids. Trimming took off 3 bases at V and 9 bases at J, with 9 bases between the two ends. For the CDR3, the DNA is TGTGCCAGCAGTTTGAAGCGGCTTGAGCAGTTCTTC. It yields the protein CASSLKRLEQFF.

The J gene is TRBJ1-1, the V gene TRBV24-1; perhaps TRBD1 as D (5 bases). Deletions cut 7 bases from V and 8 bases from J, with 13 bases between. CDR3 length: 12 amino acids. Per the germline V gene, CDR1 is KGHDR and CDR2 is SFDVKD. The CDR3 loop reads CATSSWAGEAFF. For the CDR3, the DNA is TGTGCCACCAGCTCCTGGGCAGGGGAAGCTTTCTTT.

This chain links TRBV5-5 with TRBJ2-2, with D perhaps TRBD1 (5 bases). Trimming cost V 9 bases and J 0 bases, with 18 bases left between them. This CDR3 is built from 16 residues. CDR1 and CDR2 (germline): SGHKS, YYEKEE (reference sequence). The CDR3, as DNA: TGTGCCACAAGGGGCCGGACGGACACGAACACCGGGGAGCTGTTTTTT. Its protein is CATRGRTDTNTGELFF.

This chain links TRBV5-5 with TRBJ2-6; weak D call: TRBD2 (6 bases). The CDR3 length is 17 residues. CDR1 is SGHKS, CDR2 YYEKEE, per germline (reference sequence). The V end was cut by 0 bases, the J end by 3 bases, with 13 bases between. In nucleotides, the CDR3 is TGTGCCAGCAGCTTGGTTAGGGAGGCTGTTGGGGCCAACGTCCTGACTTTC. Its protein is CASSLVREAVGANVLTF.

CDR3 DNA: TGTGCCAGCAGCCAAGAAGCTAAGGGGCTGGCTGAAGCTTTCTTT. Amino acid sequence: CASSQEAKGLAEAFF. The chain recombines TRBV3-1 with TRBJ1-1; TRBD1 might be the D (5 bases). The germline V gene encodes CDR1 LGHDT and CDR2 YNNKEL (reference sequence). With 0 bases removed from V and 6 bases from J, the gap between germline ends came to 14 bases. This CDR3 is 15 amino acids long.

The V and J genes are TRBV2 and TRBJ2-4; TRBD1 matches 11 bases. CDR1 SNHLY and CDR2 FYNNEI come from the germline V gene. J was trimmed by 6 bases and V by 6 bases; bases with no gene match: 4. The CDR3 has 14 amino acids. The CDR3 spells CASRRTGGLNIQYF. The CDR3 DNA sequence: TGTGCCAGCAGGCGGACAGGGGGCTTAAACATTCAGTACTTC.

This chain joins TRBV9 and TRBJ2-6; the D gene is possibly TRBD1 (7 bases). V gave up 4 bases and J gave up 0 bases, with 17 bases separating them. This CDR3 contains 18 residues. Germline CDR1 reads SGDLS; CDR2 reads YYNGEE. This CDR3 is CASSPHRGGYSGANVLTF. CDR3 DNA: TGTGCCAGCAGCCCCCACAGGGGAGGCTACTCTGGGGCCAACGTCCTGACTTTC.

About this clonotype itself: Mismatch with germline at one junction end may stem from a read error. The V call is TRBV3-1, the J call TRBJ2-1; D ambiguous. CDR1 and CDR2 from the germline V gene are LGHDT and YNNKEL (reference sequence). The CDR3 is 12 residues long. The chain's CDR3 is CTSSFRISEQFF. The CDR3 DNA reads TGTACCAGCAGCTTCCGCATCAGTGAGCAGTTCTTC.

The V and J genes are TRBV12-3 or TRBV12-4 and TRBJ2-1; 9 bases fit TRBD2. V shed 6 bases, J shed 1 base, and the junction held 7 bases outside the gene matches. The length of the CDR3 is 16 residues. The CDR3 here is CASRMNSGSSYNEQFF. Written as DNA, the CDR3 is TGTGCCAGCAGGATGAATAGCGGGAGTTCCTACAATGAGCAGTTCTTC.

This clonotype was found a few times. This chain connects TRBV27 to TRBJ1-2, with 9 bases aligning to TRBD1. The CDR3 is 14 amino acids. From germline, CDR1 is MNHEY and CDR2 SMNVEV (reference sequence). J lost 4 bases, V lost 5 bases, and 5 bases had no gene match. CDR3 nucleotide sequence: TGTGCCAGCAGTACGGGGGGACAGGGCTATGGCTACACCTTC. It is translated as CASSTGGQGYGYTF.

A note on this clonotype: Mismatch with germline at one junction end may stem from a read error. The chain recombines TRBV6-1 with TRBJ2-4; TRBD1 matches 9 bases. CDR3 size: 16 residues. The germline V gene encodes CDR1 MNHNS and CDR2 SASEGT. CDR3 sequence: CAGSEERDRVTYEQYF. In DNA, the CDR3 is TGTGCCGGCAGTGAAGAAAGGGACAGGGTTACCTATGAGCAGTACTTC.

This clonotype was counted many times. The genes are TRBV4-1 and TRBJ2-4, with a tentative D call TRBD2 (5 bases). Trimming removed 2 bases at V and 5 bases at J, with 13 bases between. This CDR3 is built from 15 residues. Germline CDR1 reads MGHRA; CDR2 reads YSYEKL. The CDR3 sequence is CASSQRAGTENIQYF. The DNA of the CDR3 is TGCGCCAGCAGCCAACGGGCGGGCACAGAAAACATTCAGTACTTC.

V and J are TRBV5-1 and TRBJ1-5; D call uncertain. The CDR3 has 14 amino acids. V was cut by 0 bases and J by 6 bases, with 10 bases left in between. The V gene's germline CDR1 is SGHRS and CDR2 YFSETQ. DNA of the CDR3: TGCGCCAGCAGCTTGGGCGGGGAACGTCAGCCCCAGCATTTT. It is translated as CASSLGGERQPQHF.

This clonotype was seen a handful of times. The J gene is TRBJ2-7, the V gene TRBV20-1; D remains ambiguous. The CDR3 loop spans 14 amino acids. CDR1 is DFQATT and CDR2 is SNEGSKA in the germline V gene (reference sequence). V lost 0 bases and J 2 bases, leaving 11 bases between the germline ends. CDR3 sequence reads: CSARDPSAAYEQYF. The CDR3 coding sequence is TGCAGTGCTAGAGATCCGAGCGCCGCCTACGAGCAGTACTTC.

This clonotype showed up many times. CDR3 bases: TGTGCCAGCAGCTTACCCCGAACAGGGAGTGGGGCCAACGTCCTGACTTTC. This translates into CASSLPRTGSGANVLTF. J is TRBJ2-6 and V is TRBV7-3; possibly TRBD1 for D (6 bases). The V gene lost 2 bases and the J gene lost 3 bases, with 14 bases spanning the gap. Germline CDR1 is SGHTA and CDR2 is FQGTGA. The CDR3 extends over 17 amino acids. Full variable domain (outside the CDR3, taken from reference TRBV7-3 and TRBJ2-6): GAGVSQTPSNKVTEKGKYVELRCDPISGHTALYWYRQSLGQGPEFLIYFQGTGAADDSGLPNDRFFAVRPEGSVSTLKIQRTERGDSAVYLCASSLPRTGSGANVLTFGAGSRLTVL.

Details on this clonotype: This may arise from a read error, as a much more abundant clone is one base away. This chain joins TRBV12-3 or TRBV12-4 and TRBJ2-1; perhaps TRBD1 as D (6 bases). V gave up 6 bases and J gave up 10 bases, with 16 bases separating them. This CDR3 spans 13 amino acids. CDR3 protein: CASRGRGIYEQFF. The CDR3, as DNA: TGTGCCAGCAGGGGAAGGGGGATCTACGAGCAGTTCTTC.

This clonotype was counted a few times. The V call is TRBV4-3, the J call TRBJ2-3; TRBD1 matches at 7 bases. The CDR3 runs 16 residues. With 0 bases clipped from V and 4 bases from J, the junction kept 7 bases outside the gene matches. Germline CDR1 and CDR2: LGHNA and YSLEER. In DNA, the CDR3 is TGCGCCAGCAGCCAAGATTTCAGGGGGAACTCAGATACGCAGTATTTT. As protein: CASSQDFRGNSDTQYF.

The V gene is TRBV19, the J gene TRBJ2-1, with D tentatively TRBD1 (5 bases). The V end lost 6 bases, the J end lost 0 bases, and 12 bases lay between the germline ends. From germline, CDR1 is LNHDA and CDR2 SQIVND (reference sequence). CDR3 length: 15 residues. CDR3 sequence: CASRVTGVSYNEQFF. The CDR3 DNA sequence: TGTGCCAGTAGGGTTACAGGAGTCTCCTACAATGAGCAGTTCTTC.

The V gene is TRBV6-1, the J gene TRBJ1-2; D is unresolved. Germline V CDR1 and CDR2: MNHNS, SASEGT. Trimming left V 2 bases short and J 7 bases short, with 5 bases between. This CDR3 contains 11 residues. CDR3 nucleotide sequence: TGTGCCAGCAGTGAAAGACGTGGCTACACCTTC. Protein sequence: CASSERRGYTF.

The sample holds a few counts of this clonotype. The chain recombines TRBV5-1 with TRBJ2-7, with TRBD2 matching over 8 bases. The V gene's germline CDR1 is SGHRS and CDR2 YFSETQ. With 1 base clipped from V and 2 bases from J, the junction kept 11 bases outside the gene matches. CDR3 length: 17 amino acids. The CDR3 region is CASSLITTGTRPYEQYF. In DNA, the CDR3 is TGCGCCAGCAGCTTGATCACGACCGGGACTAGGCCCTACGAGCAGTACTTC.

The chain combines TRBV7-9 with TRBJ2-4; TRBD2 is a possible D gene (5 bases). CDR1 and CDR2 from the germline V gene are SEHNR and FQNEAQ (reference sequence). The CDR3 length is 15 residues. The V and J ends lost 3 bases and 3 bases respectively, with 12 bases between them. CDR3 DNA: TGTGCCAGCAGCTTTCGCGGGTCGGACAAAAACATTCAGTACTTC. It yields the protein CASSFRGSDKNIQYF.

V gene TRBV7-9 combines with J gene TRBJ2-7, with D possibly TRBD2 on 5 matching bases. Germline V gene lookup returns CDR1 SEHNR and CDR2 FQNEAQ (reference sequence). Trimming left V 1 base short and J 0 bases short, with 16 bases between. This CDR3 has 17 amino acids. The DNA for the CDR3 is TGTGCCAGCAGCTTAGACGCTGGCGGGCCGAGCTCCTACGAGCAGTACTTC. It yields the protein CASSLDAGGPSSYEQYF.

This clonotype was counted many times. The chain couples TRBV7-2 to TRBJ2-7, with D tentatively TRBD1 (5 bases). The V end lost 7 bases, the J end lost 3 bases, and 16 bases lay between the germline ends. This CDR3 spans 14 amino acids. Germline V gene lookup returns CDR1 SGHTA and CDR2 FQGNSA. In DNA, the CDR3 is TGTGCCAGCAAACCGTCCGACAGTTACTACGAGCAGTACTTC. Protein product: CASKPSDSYYEQYF.

This clonotype has only a few counts. This rearrangement joins TRBV9 to TRBJ2-2; the D gene is possibly TRBD1 (5 bases). Per the germline V gene, CDR1 is SGDLS and CDR2 is YYNGEE. The CDR3 sequence is 15 residues long. The V gene lost 0 bases and the J gene lost 0 bases, with 6 bases spanning the gap. CDR3 sequence (DNA): TGTGCCAGCAGCGTAGCGACAGCGAACACCGGGGAGCTGTTTTTT. It is translated as CASSVATANTGELFF.